This T cell receptor (beta chain) was sequenced for a study of T cells in Graves' hyperthyroidism and ophthalmopathy. Graves' hyperthyroidism was deemed stable absent ophthalmopathy progression within 18 months. Every diagnosis used clinical symptoms, serum thyroxine and TRAb, thyroid ultrasound and orbital computed tomography. Whole-study results and caveats: Ophthalmopathy, as predicted by the model, came a median approximately 6.5 months after the prediction. Blood also carried most thyroid clonotypes expanded above 0.001.

RNA transcripts were the template for amplifying TCR beta CDR3 regions. HTBI primers drove first-round RT-PCR of the TCR CDR3. TCRdb reprocessed the multiplex PCR reads with MiXCR, giving one entry per CDR3 protein. In the table there are roughly 380,000 distinct CDR3 sequences, around 14% of which are singletons. The CDR3 has 12 amino acids. The V and J ends lost 1 base and 7 bases respectively, with 4 bases between them. CDR1 and CDR2 from the germline V gene are SGHAT and FQNNGV. At least ten counts were recorded for this clonotype. Its specificity is unknown. The J gene is TRBJ1-4, the V gene TRBV11-2; D remains ambiguous. The receptor was isolated from a woman in her fifties or sixties with Graves' hyperthyroidism. The sequenced sample consisted of blood. The CDR3 sequence is CASSLGGEKLFF. The CDR3 DNA is TGTGCCAGCAGCTTAGGGGGTGAAAAACTGTTTTTT.